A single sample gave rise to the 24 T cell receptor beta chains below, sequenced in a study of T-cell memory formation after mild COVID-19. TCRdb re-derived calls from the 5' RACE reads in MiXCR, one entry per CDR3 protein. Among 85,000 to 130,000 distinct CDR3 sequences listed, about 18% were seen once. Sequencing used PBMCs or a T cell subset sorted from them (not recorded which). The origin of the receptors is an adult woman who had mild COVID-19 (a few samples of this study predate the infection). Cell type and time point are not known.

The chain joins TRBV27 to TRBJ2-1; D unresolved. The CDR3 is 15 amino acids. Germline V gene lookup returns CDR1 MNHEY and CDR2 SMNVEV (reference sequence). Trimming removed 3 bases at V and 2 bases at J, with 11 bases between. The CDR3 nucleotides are TGTGCCAGCAGTTTCGGTCGTTCAGCCTACAATGAGCAGTTCTTC. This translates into CASSFGRSAYNEQFF.

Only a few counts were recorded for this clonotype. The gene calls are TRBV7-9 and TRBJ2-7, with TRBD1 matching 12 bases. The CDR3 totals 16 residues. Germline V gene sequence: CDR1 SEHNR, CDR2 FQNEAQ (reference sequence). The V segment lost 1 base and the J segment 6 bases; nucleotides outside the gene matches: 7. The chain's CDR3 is CASSLVPGQGAPEQYF. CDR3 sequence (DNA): TGTGCCAGCAGCTTAGTTCCGGGACAGGGGGCACCCGAGCAGTACTTC. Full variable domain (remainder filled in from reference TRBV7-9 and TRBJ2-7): DTGVSQNPRHKITKRGQNVTFRCDPISEHNRLYWYRQTLGQGPEFLTYFQNEAQLEKSRLLSDRFSAERPKGSFSTLEIQRTEQGDSAMYLCASSLVPGQGAPEQYFGPGTRLTVT.

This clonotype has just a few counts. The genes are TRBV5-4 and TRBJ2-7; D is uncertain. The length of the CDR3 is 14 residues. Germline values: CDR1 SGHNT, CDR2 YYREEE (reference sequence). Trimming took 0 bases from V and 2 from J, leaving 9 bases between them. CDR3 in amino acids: CASSLEGKAYEQYF. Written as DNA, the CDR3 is TGTGCCAGCAGCTTGGAAGGGAAAGCCTACGAGCAGTACTTC.

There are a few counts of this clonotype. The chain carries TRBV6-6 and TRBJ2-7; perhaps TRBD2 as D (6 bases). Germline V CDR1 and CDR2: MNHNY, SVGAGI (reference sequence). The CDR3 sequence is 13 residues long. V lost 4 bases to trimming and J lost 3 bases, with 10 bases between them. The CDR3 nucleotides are TGTGCCAGCAGTTCCTTTAGCGGCTACGAGCAGTACTTC. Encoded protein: CASSSFSGYEQYF.

For the CDR3, the DNA is TGTGCCTGGAGTATCAACACTGAAGCTTTCTTT. Encoded protein: CAWSINTEAFF. The rearrangement links TRBV30 to TRBJ1-1; no firm D call. The CDR3 is 11 residues long. Germline CDR1 and CDR2: GTSNPN and SVGIG (reference sequence). V lost 2 bases and J lost 2, with 3 bases in between.

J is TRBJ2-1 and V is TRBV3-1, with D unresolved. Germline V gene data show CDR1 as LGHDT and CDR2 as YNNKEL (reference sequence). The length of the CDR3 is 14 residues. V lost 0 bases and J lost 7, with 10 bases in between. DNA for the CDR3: TGTGCCAGCAGCCAAGATTCCGGTAGGAATGAGCAGTTCTTC. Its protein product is CASSQDSGRNEQFF.

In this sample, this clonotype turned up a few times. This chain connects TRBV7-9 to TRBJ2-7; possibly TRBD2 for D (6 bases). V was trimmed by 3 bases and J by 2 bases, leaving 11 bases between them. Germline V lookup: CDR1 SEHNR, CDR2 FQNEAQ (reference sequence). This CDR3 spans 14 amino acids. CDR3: CASSLPGATYEQYF. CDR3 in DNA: TGTGCCAGCAGCTTGCCGGGAGCGACCTACGAGCAGTACTTC.

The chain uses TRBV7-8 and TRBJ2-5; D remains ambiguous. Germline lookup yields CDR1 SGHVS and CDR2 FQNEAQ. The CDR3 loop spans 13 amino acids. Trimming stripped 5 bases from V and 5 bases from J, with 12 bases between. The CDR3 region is CASSTSMEETQYF. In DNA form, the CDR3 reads TGTGCCAGCAGCACATCCATGGAGGAGACCCAGTACTTC.

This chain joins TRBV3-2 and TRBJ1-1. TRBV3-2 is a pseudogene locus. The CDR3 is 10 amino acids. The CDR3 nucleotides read TGTGCCAGCAGCCAAGGGCCAGCTTTCTTT. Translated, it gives CASSQGPAFF.

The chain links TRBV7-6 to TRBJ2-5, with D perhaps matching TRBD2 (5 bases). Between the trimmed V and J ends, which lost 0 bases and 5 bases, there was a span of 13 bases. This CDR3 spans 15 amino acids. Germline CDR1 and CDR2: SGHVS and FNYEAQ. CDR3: CASSLATEGVETQYF. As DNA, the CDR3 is TGTGCCAGCAGCTTAGCCACAGAGGGTGTGGAGACCCAGTACTTC.

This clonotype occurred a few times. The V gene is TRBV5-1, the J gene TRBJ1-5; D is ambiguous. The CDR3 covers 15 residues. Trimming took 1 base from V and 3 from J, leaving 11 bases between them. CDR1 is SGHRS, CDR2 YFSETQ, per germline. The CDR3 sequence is CASSLTPSPNQPQHF. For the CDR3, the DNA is TGCGCCAGCAGCTTGACTCCCAGCCCCAATCAGCCCCAGCATTTT.

The CDR3 coding sequence is TGTGCCAGCAGTGAAAATCTGGGGTACTACGAGCAGTACTTC. Protein: CASSENLGYYEQYF. This rearrangement joins TRBV2 to TRBJ2-7; the D is unclear. Germline values: CDR1 SNHLY, CDR2 FYNNEI. Trimming took off 2 bases at V and 3 bases at J, with 11 bases between the two ends. This CDR3 region has 14 residues.

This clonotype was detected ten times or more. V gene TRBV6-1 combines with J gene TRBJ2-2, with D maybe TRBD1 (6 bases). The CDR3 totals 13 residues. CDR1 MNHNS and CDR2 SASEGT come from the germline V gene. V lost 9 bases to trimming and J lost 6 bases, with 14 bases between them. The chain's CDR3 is CASSTRGSGELFF. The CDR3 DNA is TGTGCCAGTTCTACCAGGGGTTCCGGGGAGCTGTTTTTT.

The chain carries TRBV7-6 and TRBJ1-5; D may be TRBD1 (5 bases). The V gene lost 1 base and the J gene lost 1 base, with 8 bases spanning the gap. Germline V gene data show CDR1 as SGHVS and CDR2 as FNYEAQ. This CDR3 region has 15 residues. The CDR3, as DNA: TGTGCCAGCAGCTTAGGAGCAGGGAGCAATCAGCCCCAGCATTTT. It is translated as CASSLGAGSNQPQHF.

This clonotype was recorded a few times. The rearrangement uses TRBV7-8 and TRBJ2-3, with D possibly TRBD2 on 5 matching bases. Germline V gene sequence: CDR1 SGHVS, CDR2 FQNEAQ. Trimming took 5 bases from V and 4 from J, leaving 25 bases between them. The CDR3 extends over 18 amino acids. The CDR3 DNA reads TGTGCCAGCAGCCGTAGCGTGGCGACTCTAGAGGTCCCAGATACGCAGTATTTT. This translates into CASSRSVATLEVPDTQYF.

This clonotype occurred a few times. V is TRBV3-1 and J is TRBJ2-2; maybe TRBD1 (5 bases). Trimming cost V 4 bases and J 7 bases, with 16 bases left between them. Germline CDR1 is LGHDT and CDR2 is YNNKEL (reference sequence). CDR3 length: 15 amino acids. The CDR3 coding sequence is TGTGCCAGCAGCCCCTATCCGGAGCAGGGCGGGGAGCTGTTTTTT. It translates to CASSPYPEQGGELFF.

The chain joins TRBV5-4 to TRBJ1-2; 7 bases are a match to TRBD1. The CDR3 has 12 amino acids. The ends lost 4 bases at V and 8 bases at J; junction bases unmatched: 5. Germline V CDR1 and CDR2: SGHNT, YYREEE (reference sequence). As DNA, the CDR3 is TGTGCCAGCAGCGAAGGGGGCTTGGGCTACACCTTC. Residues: CASSEGGLGYTF.

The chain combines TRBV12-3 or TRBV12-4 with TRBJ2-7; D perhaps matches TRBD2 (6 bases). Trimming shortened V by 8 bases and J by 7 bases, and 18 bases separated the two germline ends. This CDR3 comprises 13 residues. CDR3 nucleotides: TGTGCCAGCGCCAGGGCCCCAGGGAGGGAGCAGTACTTC. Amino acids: CASARAPGREQYF.

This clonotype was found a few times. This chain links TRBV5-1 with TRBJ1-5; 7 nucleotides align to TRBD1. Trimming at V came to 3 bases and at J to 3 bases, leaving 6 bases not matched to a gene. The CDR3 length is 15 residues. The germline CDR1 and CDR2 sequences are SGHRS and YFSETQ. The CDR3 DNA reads TGCGCCAGCAGCTCCTGGGACAGCCTCAATCAGCCCCAGCATTTT. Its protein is CASSSWDSLNQPQHF.

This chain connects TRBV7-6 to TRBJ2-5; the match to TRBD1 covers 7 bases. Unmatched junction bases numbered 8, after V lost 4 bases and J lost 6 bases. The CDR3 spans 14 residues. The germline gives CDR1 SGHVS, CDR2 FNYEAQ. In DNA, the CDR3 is TGTGCCAGCAGCTCAGGGGGACGCTGGAAGACCCAGTACTTC. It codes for CASSSGGRWKTQYF.

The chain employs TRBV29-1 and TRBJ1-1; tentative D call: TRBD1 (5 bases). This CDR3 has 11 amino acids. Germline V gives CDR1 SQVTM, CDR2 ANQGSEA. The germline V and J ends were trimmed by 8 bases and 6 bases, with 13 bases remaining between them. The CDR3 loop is CSITGGPEAFF. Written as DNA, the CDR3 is TGCAGCATAACGGGGGGTCCTGAAGCTTTCTTT.

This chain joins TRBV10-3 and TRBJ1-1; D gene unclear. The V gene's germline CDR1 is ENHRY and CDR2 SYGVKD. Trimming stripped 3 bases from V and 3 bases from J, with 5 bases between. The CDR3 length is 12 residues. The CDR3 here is CAISDEDTEAFF. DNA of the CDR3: TGTGCCATCAGTGACGAGGACACTGAAGCTTTCTTT.

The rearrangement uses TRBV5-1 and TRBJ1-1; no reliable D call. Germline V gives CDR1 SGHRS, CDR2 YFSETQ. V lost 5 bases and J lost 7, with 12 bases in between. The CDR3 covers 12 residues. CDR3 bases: TGCGCCAGCAGAGCCCCGTCCCTTGAAGCTTTCTTT. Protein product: CASRAPSLEAFF. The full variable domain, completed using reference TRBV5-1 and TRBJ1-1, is KAGVTQTPRYLIKTRGQQVTLSCSPISGHRSVSWYQQTPGQGLQFLFEYFSETQRNKGNFPGRFSGRQFSNSRSEMNVSTLELGDSALYLCASRAPSLEAFFGQGTRLTVV.

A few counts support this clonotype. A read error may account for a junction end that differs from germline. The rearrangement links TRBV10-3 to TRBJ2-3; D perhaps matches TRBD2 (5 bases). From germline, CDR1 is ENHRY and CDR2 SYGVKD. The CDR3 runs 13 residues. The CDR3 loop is CAISAPSRDTQYF. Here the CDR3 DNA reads TGTGCCATCAGTGCTCCTAGCAGAGATACGCAGTATTTT.